The sequence of this TCR beta chain was determined in a study of T cells in Graves' hyperthyroidism and ophthalmopathy. As to this clonotype: Its antigen is still unknown.

Germline loops: CDR1 MNHEY, CDR2 SMNVEV (reference sequence). This CDR3 is built from 14 residues. Deletions cut 5 bases from V and 5 bases from J, with 15 bases between. Overall study results and limits: Also found in blood were most expanded thyroid clonotypes above 0.001.

RNA transcripts were the template for amplifying TCR beta CDR3 regions. HTBI primers drove first-round RT-PCR of the TCR CDR3. Each CDR3 protein gets one entry after TCRdb re-called the multiplex PCR reads with MiXCR. Of roughly 420,000 distinct CDR3 sequences detected, 12% to 15% appear once; the ten largest clones hold 5% to 6%. The material sequenced was blood. This receptor was taken from a woman aged 18-29 years with Graves' hyperthyroidism. The rearrangement uses TRBV27 and TRBJ2-5, with no clear D. CDR3 sequence: CASSGSALRETQYF. DNA for the CDR3: TGTGCCAGCAGTGGGTCGGCCCTCAGGGAGACCCAGTACTTC.